Listed here is a single TCR beta chain. The ends were cut back, 0 bases at V and 4 bases at J, with 17 bases in the middle. Per the germline V gene, CDR1 is SGDLS and CDR2 is YYNGEE. The CDR3 runs to 16 residues. Original analysis: Reference gene primers were amplified, and this amplification served to estimate nucleated cell counts. Produced via immunoSEQ multiplex PCR; TCRdb's table is partial and in-frame only. The DNA gave D and trimming, while V, J and clone size come from that table. The table lists just under 35,000 clones, roughly 90% of them singletons. The data were taken from a study of blood T cell repertoires in COVID-19. For the study at large: The study drew acute and convalescent COVID-19 samples from the United States, Italy and Spain. PBMCs, B-cell-depleted T cells, or T cells provided the cDNA or gDNA that made up the material.

Sequencing was carried out using peripheral blood. V gene TRBV9 combines with J gene TRBJ2-7; a weak D match, TRBD1 (6 bases). This clonotype was obtained from a man aged 55 to 70 with active or convalescent COVID-19. The CDR3 here is CASSVGLVRGMYEQYF. For the CDR3, the DNA is TGTGCCAGCAGCGTAGGATTGGTCAGGGGTATGTACGAGCAGTACTTC.